The present entry profiles one T cell receptor (beta chain) with its context. The data are from a study of T cell changes during pregnancy in multiple sclerosis. V dropped 7 bases and J dropped 0 bases, with 9 bases sitting between them. This CDR3 has 13 amino acids. CDR1 is SNHLY and CDR2 is FYNNEI in the germline V gene. The method was immunoSEQ multiplex PCR; TCRdb's version includes in-frame clones alone and lacks a portion of them. The sample consists of roughly 48,000 clones, approximately 85% of them appearing once. The source of this sequence is a female donor with multiple sclerosis, enrolled in a pregnancy study. The specimen was CD4+ T cells from peripheral blood mononuclear cells, collected in the second trimester of pregnancy. The rearrangement links TRBV2 to TRBJ2-5; no definite D call. CDR3 in amino acids: CASTPGNQETQYF. CDR3 DNA sequence: TGTGCCAGCACTCCAGGCAACCAAGAGACCCAGTACTTC.